This T cell receptor (beta chain) was recovered during a study of T cells after yellow fever vaccination. Study results and limitations: Overall, a small share of clonotypes was seen in both CD4 and CD8 compartments. Abundant clonotypes from the bulk population could contaminate FACS-sorted repertoires. Clones that expanded after primary vaccination mostly reappeared after the booster (nearly 98% CD4, 88% CD8).

This clonotype was counted a few times. Its antigen is still unknown. CDR3 length equals 16 residues. Germline CDR1 and CDR2: LGHDT and YNNKEL (reference sequence). The ends lost 1 base at V and 1 base at J; junction bases unmatched: 4. Generation of TCR cDNA used 5'RACE template switching (which added a universal primer site and UMIs). MiXCR was run by TCRdb on the 5' RACE reads, yielding one entry per CDR3 protein. The table has some 110,000 distinct CDR3 sequences, roughly 6.7% seen once; the top ten hold 2.5%. This receptor was obtained from a man aged 18 to 29 who received the YFV17D yellow fever vaccine. V usage is TRBV3-1 and J usage is TRBJ1-3; 7 nucleotides line up with TRBD1. This specimen consisted of CD4+ T cells sorted from PBMCs, obtained 10 days after the first yellow fever vaccination. The CDR3 coding sequence is TGTGCCAGCAGCCAAGGCCCGGGACAGTCTGGAAACACCATATATTTT. Translating it yields CASSQGPGQSGNTIYF.